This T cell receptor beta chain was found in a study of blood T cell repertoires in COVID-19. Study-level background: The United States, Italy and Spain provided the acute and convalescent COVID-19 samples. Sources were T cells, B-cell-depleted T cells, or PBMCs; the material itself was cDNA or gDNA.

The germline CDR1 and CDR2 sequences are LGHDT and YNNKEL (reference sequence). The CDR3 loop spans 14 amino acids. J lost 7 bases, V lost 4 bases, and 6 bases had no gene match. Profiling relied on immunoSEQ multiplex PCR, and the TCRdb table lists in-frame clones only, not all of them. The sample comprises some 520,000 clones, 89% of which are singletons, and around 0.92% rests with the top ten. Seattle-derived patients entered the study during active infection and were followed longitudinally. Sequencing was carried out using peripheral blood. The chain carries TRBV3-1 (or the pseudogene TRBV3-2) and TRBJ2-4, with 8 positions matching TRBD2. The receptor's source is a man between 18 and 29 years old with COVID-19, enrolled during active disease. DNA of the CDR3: TGTGCCAGCAGCCCCGGACTAGCTGGGAACATTCAGTACTTC. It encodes CASSPGLAGNIQYF.